These 2 T cell receptor beta chains originate from one sample sequenced in a study of response to subunit inactivated influenza vaccine. From the RT-PCR reads, TCRdb called clonotypes with MiXCR, one entry per CDR3 protein. Of about 540,000 distinct CDR3 sequences listed, 20% to 25% are singletons. The sample was also linked to a second study, of T cells expressing NK-cell markers. As that report states: Generation of TCR beta cDNA was performed by 5'RACE template switching incorporating UMIs.

The starting material was CD4+ T cells sorted from PBMCs, obtained 11 to 12 days after vaccination. Receptors were obtained from a man aged 50 to 60 who received an inactivated influenza vaccine.

This clonotype has only a few counts. J is TRBJ2-7 and V is TRBV11-2; 9 positions agree with TRBD1. V lost 5 bases to trimming and J lost 7 bases; unmatched junction nucleotides: 9. The length of the CDR3 is 14 residues. The germline gives CDR1 SGHAT, CDR2 FQNNGV. CDR3 sequence reads: CASSMLQGALEQYF. CDR3 DNA: TGTGCCAGCAGCATGCTACAGGGGGCATTAGAGCAGTACTTC.

The CDR3 is CASSQVGLQTSKNIQYF. The CDR3 DNA sequence: TGTGCCAGCAGCCAAGTCGGTCTCCAAACAAGTAAAAACATTCAGTACTTC. The J gene is TRBJ2-4, the V gene TRBV4-2; D uncertain. Trimming removed 1 base at V and 4 bases at J, with 17 bases between. This CDR3 comprises 17 residues. CDR1 and CDR2 (germline): LGHNA, YNFKEQ.